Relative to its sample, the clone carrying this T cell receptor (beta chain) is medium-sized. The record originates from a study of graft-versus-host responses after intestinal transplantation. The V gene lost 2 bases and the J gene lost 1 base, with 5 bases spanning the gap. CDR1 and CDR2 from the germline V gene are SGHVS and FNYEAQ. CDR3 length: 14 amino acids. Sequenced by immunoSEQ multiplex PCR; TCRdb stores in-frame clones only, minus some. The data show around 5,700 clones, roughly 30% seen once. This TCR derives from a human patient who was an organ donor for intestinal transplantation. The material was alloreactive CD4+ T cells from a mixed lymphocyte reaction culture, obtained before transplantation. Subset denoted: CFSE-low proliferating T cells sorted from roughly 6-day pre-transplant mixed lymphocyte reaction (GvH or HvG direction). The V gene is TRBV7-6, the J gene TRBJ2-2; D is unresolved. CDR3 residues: CASSLPGNTGELFF. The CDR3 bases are TGTGCCAGCAGCTTACCAGGGAACACCGGGGAGCTGTTTTTT.